This TCR beta chain was identified in a study of shared clonotypes between healthy human individuals. Background on the study: A couple of women and three men aged 18 to 49 made up the donors. Findings and caveats of the study: A handful of donors showed sharing of approximately 5% of naive CD4 clonotypes.

Per the germline V gene, CDR1 is MGHRA and CDR2 is YSYEKL. The V gene end was trimmed by 8 bases and the J gene end by 7 bases; junction bases not matched to a gene: 5. The CDR3 is 13 residues long. Comments on this clone: No antigen is known for it.

Sequencing was performed with immunoSEQ multiplex PCR; in TCRdb, only in-frame clones are kept and a portion is missing. Altogether about 1.5 million clones are present, 95% to 99% being singletons, with the ten largest covering approximately 0.44%. HIV-negative, healthy adults without recent acute infections or vaccinations were the donors. The TCR sequence derives from a young man in good health. The chain carries TRBV4-1 and TRBJ1-4; 9 bases fit TRBD1. Specimen: naive CD4+ T cells sorted from blood. The subset here: CD45RA+ positively selected. CDR3 nucleotides: TGCGCCAGCTGGGACAGGGCAGTTGAAAAACTGTTTTTT. This encodes CASWDRAVEKLFF.